A selection of T cell receptor beta chains follows, all from one sample in a study of T cells in Graves' hyperthyroidism and ophthalmopathy. TCRdb re-derived calls from the multiplex PCR reads in MiXCR, one entry per CDR3 protein. The table includes more than 300,000 distinct CDR3 sequences, roughly 14% detected once. Source material: blood. These receptors were collected from a woman in her thirties with Graves' hyperthyroidism. CDR3s include the opening cysteine and the closing phenylalanine or tryptophan.

V	length	J	CDR3
TRBV4-1	14	TRBJ1-5	CASSQDPGGEPQHF
TRBV28	17	TRBJ2-2	CASSSTGLAGSTGELFF
TRBV20-1	15	TRBJ2-1	CSAPSGTGVDNEQFF
TRBV10-3	14	TRBJ2-7	CAISTSGIRYEQYF
TRBV20-1	14	TRBJ1-5	CSASRSGNNQPQHF
TRBV10-3	13	TRBJ2-2	CAIRVGQAGELFF
TRBV6-1	14	TRBJ2-7	CASSTEGGPYEQYF
TRBV28	16	TRBJ1-5	CASSPDRGASNQPQHF
TRBV27	14	TRBJ2-7	CASSPLAGAYEQYF
TRBV29-1	13	TRBJ2-1	CSVGLGLGDEQFF
TRBV29-1	15	TRBJ2-3	CSVVGGGFLTDTQYF
TRBV5-1	15	TRBJ1-5	CASSLAPGADQPQHF
TRBV20-1	14	TRBJ1-1	CSQWGARLNTEAFF
TRBV28	14	TRBJ2-1	CASSLLQQLNEQFF
TRBV2	15	TRBJ2-7	CASRVRGRGRDEQYF
TRBV12-3/TRBV12-4	14	TRBJ2-7	CASSFRGGPREQYF
TRBV18	16	TRBJ2-5	CASSLPGTPFQETQYF
TRBV27	13	TRBJ2-7	CASSFGADYEQYF
TRBV10-3	14	TRBJ2-1	CAIRLEWGDNEQFF
TRBV9	15	TRBJ2-1	CASSVEGLSTNEQFF
TRBV30	15	TRBJ2-7	CAWSEEDRTKPEQYF
TRBV2	13	TRBJ1-2	CASSDRGRVGYTF
TRBV7-9	15	TRBJ1-6	CASSFAGSYNSPLHF
TRBV28	13	TRBJ2-7	CASSPTGPLEQYF
TRBV19	13	TRBJ2-3	CASTISGKDTQYF
TRBV19	15	TRBJ2-2	CASSKGLGVTGELFF
TRBV20-1	11	TRBJ2-1	CSARLVNEQFF
TRBV28	14	TRBJ1-2	CASSFQGVAYGYTF
TRBV7-2	14	TRBJ2-1	CASSPSGRYNEQFF
TRBV9	15	TRBJ2-1	CASSDRDRAYNEQFF
TRBV3-1	16	TRBJ2-7	CASSRGVAGALYEQYF